The clone carrying this TCR beta chain was recorded many times. Its antigen is unidentified. The source of the sample is a study of T cells in Graves' hyperthyroidism and ophthalmopathy. Whole-study context: The authors collected peripheral blood at initial diagnosis, before any treatment. Study conclusions and caveats: Researchers report that a 13 V-J model separated ophthalmopathy from stable hyperthyroidism.

Inclusion characteristics of ophthalmopathy patients comprised a Clinical Activity Score of at least 3, a NOSPECS grade of at least 4, and duration under 3 months. Diagnosis rested on symptoms, serum thyroxine and TRAb, thyroid ultrasound, and orbital computed tomography. Using RNA transcripts as the source, TCR beta CDR3 regions were amplified. Initially, a first-round RT-PCR of the TCR CDR3 employed the HTBI primer set. Using its own MiXCR run on the multiplex PCR reads, TCRdb lists one record per CDR3 protein. The repertoire has more than 350,000 distinct CDR3 sequences, 14% of them found once; the top ten carry roughly 21%. Deletions cut 1 base from V and 5 bases from J, with 8 bases between. The CDR3 runs 13 residues. In germline, CDR1 is MGHRA, CDR2 YSYEKL.

The sample consisted of blood. V gene TRBV4-1 combines with J gene TRBJ1-1; no reliable D call. The source of this sequence is a woman aged 25 to 39 with Graves' ophthalmopathy. The CDR3 loop is CASSQGMETEAFF. For the CDR3, the DNA is TGCGCCAGCAGCCAAGGTATGGAAACTGAAGCTTTCTTT.